This TCR beta chain appears in the sequencing data of a study of tumour-infiltrating T cells in Burkitt lymphoma. Study summary: Overall and progression-free survival were predicted by productive clonality.

Germline CDR1 and CDR2: WNHNN and SYGVQD (reference sequence). The CDR3 has 13 residues. Trimming shortened V by 7 bases and J by 6 bases, and 16 bases separated the two germline ends. This clone was detected a few times. Only in-frame clones appear in the TCRdb table, and some are missing; sequencing was by immunoSEQ multiplex PCR. Among roughly 7,100 clones, about a sixth were seen once, and the ten largest hold just over 3%. The sequenced material came from tumor tissue. This chain uses TRBV10-1 with TRBJ2-7; tentatively, D is TRBD1 (6 bases). The clonotype originates from a human donor with diffuse large B-cell lymphoma. In DNA, the CDR3 is TGCGCCAGCACCCGAGGGGCAGGGGCCGAGCAGTACTTC. It specifies CASTRGAGAEQYF.